This TCR beta chain emerged from a study of T cells in Graves' hyperthyroidism and ophthalmopathy. In the study overall: Blood was drawn when the patient was first diagnosed and still untreated.

The CDR3 spans 15 residues. Germline V lookup: CDR1 ENHRY, CDR2 SYGVKD. Points from the study as a whole: Stable hyperthyroidism was separated from ophthalmopathy by a model based on 13 V-J features. Most thyroid clonotypes expanded above 0.001 were also detected in blood.

Patients counted as stable if ophthalmopathy did not develop within 18 months. Using RNA transcripts as the source, TCR beta CDR3 regions were amplified. TCR CDR3 underwent first-round RT-PCR with the HTBI primer set. TCRdb processed the multiplex PCR reads anew with MiXCR; each CDR3 protein has one entry. This table holds 800,000 or so distinct CDR3 sequences, 38% found once. This clonotype appeared a single time. Its antigen is unidentified. This TCR came from a man younger than 35 with Graves' hyperthyroidism. Sequencing was done on a sample of blood. The J gene is TRBJ2-6, the V gene TRBV10-3, with 8 bases aligning to TRBD2. This CDR3 reads CATGGTNSGANVLTF. DNA of the CDR3: TGTGCGACGGGGGGGACTAACTCTGGGGCCAACGTCCTGACTTTC.